One sample yielded the 30 T cell receptor beta chains listed below, sequenced in a study of control samples from healthy donors and cancer patients. Measured with immunoSEQ multiplex PCR; TCRdb has only the in-frame clones, and not every one. The sample includes 55,000 to 65,000 clones, about 90% seen only once; the top ten take roughly 13%. Sample: PBMCs. The receptors stem from a woman aged 60-75 years with lung cancer.

The chain employs TRBV11-1 and TRBJ2-5; TRBD2 matches 14 bases. Germline lookup yields CDR1 SGHAT and CDR2 FQDESV (reference sequence). The V gene end was trimmed by 3 bases and the J gene end by 1 base; junction bases not matched to a gene: 1. The length of the CDR3 is 16 residues. CDR3 nucleotide sequence: TGTGCCAGCAGCTTGGGGACTAGCGGGAGCCAAGAGACCCAGTACTTC. This translates into CASSLGTSGSQETQYF.

This clone was seen once. The chain carries TRBV3-1 (or the pseudogene TRBV3-2) and TRBJ2-7, with 8 positions matching TRBD1. Per germline, CDR1 LGHDT and CDR2 YNNKEL (reference sequence). The V segment lost 4 bases and the J segment 3 bases; nucleotides outside the gene matches: 11. This CDR3 comprises 16 residues. The CDR3 region is CASSPQRPGGSYEQYF. For the CDR3, the DNA is TGTGCCAGCAGCCCCCAAAGGCCAGGGGGCAGCTACGAGCAGTACTTC.

This chain uses TRBV9 with TRBJ2-1, with a possible D match to TRBD2 (7 bases). The germline V gene has CDR1 SGDLS and CDR2 YYNGEE. This CDR3 region has 15 residues. Trimming took off 4 bases at V and 0 bases at J, with 11 bases between the two ends. The CDR3 protein is CASSLGGDSYNEQFF. The CDR3 DNA reads TGTGCCAGCAGCTTAGGGGGGGACTCCTACAATGAGCAGTTCTTC.

This clone was seen only once. The V gene is TRBV24-1, the J gene TRBJ2-3, with D uncertain. Trimming cost V 9 bases and J 8 bases, with 17 bases left between them. Germline V gives CDR1 KGHDR, CDR2 SFDVKD. The CDR3 consists of 13 residues. The CDR3 DNA follows: TGTGCCACCCGAAGCCCAGAAAGTGGTACGCAGTATTTT. Translated, it gives CATRSPESGTQYF.

V gene TRBV2 combines with J gene TRBJ2-2; TRBD1 aligns across 7 bases. J gave up 6 bases and V 7 bases, and 11 bases lay outside the gene matches. The CDR3 contains 15 residues. Germline values: CDR1 SNHLY, CDR2 FYNNEI. CDR3: CASTVDRQRAGELFF. CDR3 DNA: TGTGCCAGCACGGTGGACAGGCAAAGGGCCGGGGAGCTGTTTTTT.

The rearrangement joins TRBV30 to TRBJ1-1; tentatively, D is TRBD1 (6 bases). CDR1 and CDR2 (germline): GTSNPN, SVGIG (reference sequence). This CDR3 has 15 amino acids. Trimming stripped 1 base from V and 3 bases from J, with 15 bases between. In DNA, the CDR3 is TGTGCCTGGAGTGCCGACAGGTATGGTCACACTGAAGCTTTCTTT. It codes for CAWSADRYGHTEAFF.

This clone was recorded once. This chain links TRBV2 with TRBJ2-1, with 9 bases aligning to TRBD2. Germline V CDR1 and CDR2: SNHLY, FYNNEI. J gave up 6 bases and V 6 bases, and 9 bases lay outside the gene matches. The CDR3 is made up of 15 amino acids. CDR3 sequence: CASRTGTSPPNEQFF. CDR3 in DNA: TGTGCCAGCAGAACCGGGACTAGCCCACCCAATGAGCAGTTCTTC.

The chain combines TRBV6-5 with TRBJ1-6; D remains unclear. Germline assignment: CDR1 MNHEY and CDR2 SVGAGI. The CDR3 extends over 14 amino acids. V gave up 7 bases and J gave up 10 bases, with 17 bases separating them. The chain's CDR3 is CASTPRAGESPLHF. CDR3 DNA sequence: TGTGCCAGCACCCCAAGGGCGGGAGAGTCACCCCTCCACTTT.

The chain has TRBV28 and TRBJ2-1, with D uncertain. Trimming removed 3 bases from V and 4 bases from J, with 7 bases in between. CDR1 is MDHEN, CDR2 SYDVKM, per germline. The CDR3 has 13 amino acids. For the CDR3, the DNA is TGTGCCAGCAGTTTGGTGTCTTACAATGAGCAGTTCTTC. This translates into CASSLVSYNEQFF.

This clone was seen more than once but under ten times. The rearrangement links TRBV7-9 to TRBJ1-2; 7 bases align to TRBD1. The CDR3 spans 15 residues. Trimming took 3 bases from V and 3 from J; bases not matched to a gene: 7. Per the germline V gene, CDR1 is SEHNR and CDR2 is FQNEAQ (reference sequence). CDR3 sequence: CASSFTGDVHYGYTF. The CDR3 coding sequence is TGTGCCAGCAGCTTTACAGGGGATGTTCACTATGGCTACACCTTC.

The V and J genes are TRBV9 and TRBJ2-7; 12 bases are shared with TRBD1. CDR1 SGDLS and CDR2 YYNGEE come from the germline V gene. The CDR3 runs to 16 residues. With 2 bases clipped from V and 3 bases from J, the junction kept 6 bases outside the gene matches. The CDR3 is CASSVGTGGPFYEQYF. Here the CDR3 DNA reads TGTGCCAGCAGCGTGGGGACAGGGGGCCCATTCTACGAGCAGTACTTC.

The gene calls are TRBV30 and TRBJ2-7; D is ambiguous. V lost 0 bases, J lost 5 bases, and 2 bases lay in between. Germline V gene lookup returns CDR1 GTSNPN and CDR2 SVGIG (reference sequence). The CDR3 is 10 residues long. CDR3 protein: CAWSVNEQYF. CDR3 sequence (DNA): TGTGCCTGGAGTGTAAACGAGCAGTACTTC.

The V gene is TRBV9, the J gene TRBJ1-2; tentative D call: TRBD1 (5 bases). V was pared by 4 bases and J by 4 bases, with 14 bases between. Germline CDR1 reads SGDLS; CDR2 reads YYNGEE. The CDR3 is 14 amino acids. CDR3 loop: CASSTDSFLYGYTF. The CDR3 DNA is TGTGCCAGCAGCACAGACAGTTTCCTCTATGGCTACACCTTC.

The chain combines TRBV6-6 with TRBJ1-2; perhaps TRBD1 as D (6 bases). This CDR3 has 15 residues. V gave up 6 bases and J gave up 7 bases, with 21 bases separating them. Germline CDR1 MNHNY, CDR2 SVGAGI (reference sequence). The CDR3 is CASSLEGGRAGGYTF. In DNA form, the CDR3 reads TGTGCCAGCAGCCTTGAGGGGGGGCGGGCTGGTGGCTACACCTTC.

The V and J genes are TRBV19 and TRBJ1-1; D is possibly TRBD1 (6 bases). Trimming removed 0 bases at V and 4 bases at J, with 15 bases between. CDR3 length equals 16 residues. Germline CDR1 is LNHDA and CDR2 is SQIVND (reference sequence). The CDR3 DNA sequence: TGTGCCAGTAGTATAGATCTATTCAGGGGAGGCACTGAAGCTTTCTTT. It translates to CASSIDLFRGGTEAFF.

In DNA, the CDR3 is TGTGCCAGCAGCTTAGAGGTTGGACAGGAGTTCTTC. Protein sequence: CASSLEVGQEFF. V gene TRBV7-2 combines with J gene TRBJ2-1, with 7 bases matching TRBD1. The junction had 5 bases not matched to a gene; V was cut back by 1 base and J by 14 bases. This CDR3 contains 12 residues. Germline CDR1 reads SGHTA; CDR2 reads FQGNSA.

In the case of this clone: Other DNA sequences from this sample encode an identical CDR3 as well. J is TRBJ1-2 and V is TRBV5-4, with 8 bases lining up with TRBD1. V dropped 0 bases and J dropped 6; count of bases not matched to a gene: 1. The V gene's germline CDR1 is SGHNT and CDR2 YYREEE (reference sequence). The CDR3 is made up of 13 amino acids. The CDR3: CASSLAGGDGYTF. CDR3 sequence (DNA): TGTGCCAGCAGCTTGGCAGGGGGCGATGGCTACACCTTC.

The rearrangement joins TRBV5-1 to TRBJ2-5, with 8 bases matching TRBD2. The CDR3 extends over 15 amino acids. The germline gives CDR1 SGHRS, CDR2 YFSETQ. The trim removed 4 bases at V and 5 bases at J, leaving 10 bases unmatched. This CDR3 reads CASSLGGSGAETQYF. DNA for the CDR3: TGCGCCAGCAGCCTCGGGGGTAGCGGGGCGGAGACCCAGTACTTC. Full variable domain (rest looked up from reference TRBV5-1 and TRBJ2-5): KAGVTQTPRYLIKTRGQQVTLSCSPISGHRSVSWYQQTPGQGLQFLFEYFSETQRNKGNFPGRFSGRQFSNSRSEMNVSTLELGDSALYLCASSLGGSGAETQYFGPGTRLLVL.

The CDR3 DNA reads TGTGCCAGCAGGACAGGGGGTGGTCAGCCCCAGCATTTT. This translates into CASRTGGGQPQHF. The chain uses TRBV2 and TRBJ1-5; 9 bases match TRBD1. Germline-derived CDR1 and CDR2 are SNHLY and FYNNEI. This CDR3 region has 13 residues. Germline trimming cut 6 bases from V and 6 bases from J; bases unmatched to any gene: 3.

The chain uses TRBV30 and TRBJ1-2; tentatively, D is TRBD1 (5 bases). V was cut by 1 base and J by 4 bases, with 19 bases left in between. Germline assignment: CDR1 GTSNPN and CDR2 SVGIG (reference sequence). The CDR3 length is 16 residues. In nucleotides, the CDR3 is TGTGCCTGGAGTGCTCTCACGATAGGGGCGCCCTATGGCTACACCTTC. Its translation: CAWSALTIGAPYGYTF. Full variable domain (remainder filled in from reference TRBV30 and TRBJ1-2): SQTIHQWPATLVQPVGSPLSLECTVEGTSNPNLYWYRQAAGRGLQLLFYSVGIGQISSEVPQNLSASRPQDRQFILSSKKLLLSDSGFYLCAWSALTIGAPYGYTFGSGTRLTVV.

The J gene is TRBJ2-7, the V gene TRBV7-9; D is possibly TRBD1 (6 bases). The CDR3 runs 13 residues. Trimming removed 5 bases from V and 4 bases from J, with 12 bases in between. From germline, CDR1 is SEHNR and CDR2 FQNEAQ (reference sequence). The CDR3 here is CASSESGAYEQYF. CDR3 DNA: TGTGCCAGCAGCGAATCAGGGGCGTACGAGCAGTACTTC. The entire variable domain, with the rest obtained from reference TRBV7-9 and TRBJ2-7, is as follows: DTGVSQNPRHKITKRGQNVTFRCDPISEHNRLYWYRQTLGQGPEFLTYFQNEAQLEKSRLLSDRFSAERPKGSFSTLEIQRTEQGDSAMYLCASSESGAYEQYFGPGTRLTVT.

This chain connects TRBV5-1 to TRBJ2-4; TRBD1 or TRBD2 may be the D gene (5 bases each). Per the germline V gene, CDR1 is SGHRS and CDR2 is YFSETQ. This CDR3 comprises 13 residues. Trimming took off 0 bases at V and 7 bases at J, with 8 bases between the two ends. CDR3: CASSLDWGNIQYF. CDR3 bases: TGCGCCAGCAGCTTGGACTGGGGGAACATTCAGTACTTC.

The J gene is TRBJ1-2, the V gene TRBV3-1 (or the pseudogene TRBV3-2), with D unresolved. Trimming cost V 4 bases and J 2 bases, with 8 bases left between them. This CDR3 has 13 residues. Germline lookup yields CDR1 LGHDT and CDR2 YNNKEL (reference sequence). The DNA for the CDR3 is TGTGCCAGCAGCCCGGCAACAAACTATGGCTACACCTTC. It codes for CASSPATNYGYTF.

This clone was seen a single time. The CDR3 DNA reads TGTGCCAGCAGCAGCTTTACAGAACAGTTCTTC. This translates into CASSSFTEQFF. V and J are TRBV5-6 and TRBJ2-1; D call uncertain. The germline V gene has CDR1 SGHDT and CDR2 YYEEEE. The CDR3 extends over 11 amino acids. V was cut by 4 bases and J by 13 bases, with 12 bases left in between.

The count of this clone is one. As DNA, the CDR3 is TGCAGTGCCTTAAGAACAGCACAGTACTTC. Protein: CSALRTAQYF. This chain connects TRBV20-1 to TRBJ2-7; the D is unclear. V was clipped by 6 bases and J by 10 bases, with 13 bases between them. CDR3 length equals 10 residues. The germline CDR1 and CDR2 sequences are DFQATT and SNEGSKA (reference sequence).

CDR3 loop: CASSLGLRGTSKETQYF. The CDR3 DNA follows: TGTGCCAGCAGTTTAGGTTTACGTGGGACTTCCAAAGAGACCCAGTACTTC. V usage is TRBV28 and J usage is TRBJ2-5, with TRBD2 as a possible D gene (6 bases). Trimming removed 2 bases from V and 3 bases from J, with 19 bases in between. CDR1 MDHEN and CDR2 SYDVKM come from the germline V gene. The CDR3 loop spans 17 amino acids. Supplemented by reference TRBV28 and TRBJ2-5, the full variable domain reads DVKVTQSSRYLVKRTGEKVFLECVQDMDHENMFWYRQDPGLGLRLIYFSYDVKMKEKGDIPEGYSVSREKKERFSLILESASTNQTSMYLCASSLGLRGTSKETQYFGPGTRLLVL.

The rearrangement uses TRBV19 and TRBJ1-1; 7 bases line up with TRBD1. Losses at the gene ends were 7 bases for V and 5 bases for J; bases not matched to a gene: 10. The CDR3 loop spans 14 amino acids. Germline CDR1 and CDR2: LNHDA and SQIVND (reference sequence). CDR3 region: CASMFRRGQTEAFF. For the CDR3, the DNA is TGTGCCAGTATGTTTCGTAGGGGGCAAACTGAAGCTTTCTTT.

The V and J genes are TRBV4-1 and TRBJ2-3; the D is unclear. The germline V and J ends were trimmed by 5 bases and 7 bases, with 10 bases remaining between them. This CDR3 is built from 12 residues. Looked up from germline, CDR1 is MGHRA and CDR2 is YSYEKL. The CDR3 DNA reads TGCGCCAGCAGCTCCTTCGGGTATACGCAGTATTTT. Translated, it gives CASSSFGYTQYF.

This clone showed up just a few times. The rearrangement uses TRBV3-1 (or the pseudogene TRBV3-2) and TRBJ1-2; D is undetermined. Germline V gene data show CDR1 as LGHDT and CDR2 as YNNKEL (reference sequence). The CDR3 length is 14 residues. Trimming took off 1 base at V and 7 bases at J, with 13 bases between the two ends. For the CDR3, the DNA is TGTGCCAGCAGCCAAGGATGGTGGTTTAGTGGCTACACCTTC. As protein: CASSQGWWFSGYTF.

This rearrangement joins TRBV5-1 to TRBJ2-5; 9 bases fit TRBD1. The germline CDR1 and CDR2 sequences are SGHRS and YFSETQ. V gave up 3 bases and J gave up 5 bases; unmatched junction bases: 5. CDR3 length: 14 amino acids. CDR3 sequence: CASSSGTGWETQYF. In DNA form, the CDR3 reads TGCGCCAGCAGCTCCGGGACAGGGTGGGAGACCCAGTACTTC.